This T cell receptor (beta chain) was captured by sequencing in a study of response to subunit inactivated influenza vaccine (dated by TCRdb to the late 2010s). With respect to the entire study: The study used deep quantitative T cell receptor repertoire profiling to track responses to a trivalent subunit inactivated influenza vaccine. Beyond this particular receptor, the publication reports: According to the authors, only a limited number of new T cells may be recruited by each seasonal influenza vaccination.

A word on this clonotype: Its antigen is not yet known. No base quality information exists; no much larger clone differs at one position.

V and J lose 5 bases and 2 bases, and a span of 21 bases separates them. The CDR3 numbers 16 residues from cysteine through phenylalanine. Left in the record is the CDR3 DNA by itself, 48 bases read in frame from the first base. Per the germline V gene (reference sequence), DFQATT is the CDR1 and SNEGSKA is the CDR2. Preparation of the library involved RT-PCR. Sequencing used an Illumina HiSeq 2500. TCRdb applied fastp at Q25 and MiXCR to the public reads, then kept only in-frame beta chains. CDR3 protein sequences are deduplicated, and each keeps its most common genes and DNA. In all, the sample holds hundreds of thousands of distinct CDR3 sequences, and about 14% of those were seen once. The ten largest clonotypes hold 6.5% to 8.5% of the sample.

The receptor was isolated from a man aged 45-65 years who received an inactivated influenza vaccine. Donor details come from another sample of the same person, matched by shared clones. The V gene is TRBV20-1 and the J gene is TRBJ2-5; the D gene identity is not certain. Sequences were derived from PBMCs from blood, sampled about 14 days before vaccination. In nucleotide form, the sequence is TGCAGTGCTCCGAATTGGATTAATGGCTGGCAAGAGACCCAGTACTTC. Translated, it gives CSAPNWINGWQETQYF.